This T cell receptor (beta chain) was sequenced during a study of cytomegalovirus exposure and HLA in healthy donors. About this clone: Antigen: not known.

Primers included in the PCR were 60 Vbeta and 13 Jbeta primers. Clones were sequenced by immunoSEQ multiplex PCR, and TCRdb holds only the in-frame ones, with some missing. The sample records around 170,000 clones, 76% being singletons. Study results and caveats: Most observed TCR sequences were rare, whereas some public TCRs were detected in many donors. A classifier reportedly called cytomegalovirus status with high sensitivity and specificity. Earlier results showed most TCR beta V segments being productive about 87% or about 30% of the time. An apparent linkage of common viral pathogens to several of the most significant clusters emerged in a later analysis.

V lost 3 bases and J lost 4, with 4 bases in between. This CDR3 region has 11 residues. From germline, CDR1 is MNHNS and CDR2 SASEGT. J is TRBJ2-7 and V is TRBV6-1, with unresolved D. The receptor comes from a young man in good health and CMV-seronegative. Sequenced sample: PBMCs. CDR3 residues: CASSDGYEQYF. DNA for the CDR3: TGTGCCAGCAGTGACGGTTACGAGCAGTACTTC.